A single sample is the source of the 28 T cell receptor beta chains below, sequenced in a study of T-cell memory formation after mild COVID-19. TCRdb called the 5' RACE reads again in MiXCR, with one record for every CDR3 protein. The sample lists about 400,000 distinct CDR3 sequences, around 22% seen once, with about an eighth in the top ten. The material sequenced was PBMCs or a T cell subset sorted from them (not recorded which). The receptors were gathered from an adult woman who had mild COVID-19 (a few samples of this study predate the infection). Cell type and time point are not known.

This clonotype has only a few counts. The gene calls are TRBV29-1 and TRBJ2-5, with 11 bases fitting TRBD2. The ends lost 6 bases at V and 1 base at J; junction bases unmatched: 10. This CDR3 has 16 residues. Germline V gene sequence: CDR1 SQVTM, CDR2 ANQGSEA. CDR3 in DNA: TGCAGCGTCTCGGGTCGACTAGCGGGGTCCCAAGAGACCCAGTACTTC. It encodes CSVSGRLAGSQETQYF.

This clonotype was recorded a few times. J is TRBJ2-5 and V is TRBV2; maybe TRBD1 (6 bases). Germline CDR1 and CDR2: SNHLY and FYNNEI. The CDR3 is made up of 15 amino acids. The ends were cut back, 7 bases at V and 1 base at J, with 16 bases in the middle. For the CDR3, the DNA is TGTGCCAGCACCCGGGACACCTTTTCCCAAGAGACCCAGTACTTC. This codes for CASTRDTFSQETQYF.

This clonotype was found a few times. The chain couples TRBV12-3 or TRBV12-4 to TRBJ1-2; the D is unclear. V lost 8 bases, J lost 4 bases, and 8 bases lay in between. CDR3 length: 11 amino acids. The CDR3 DNA is TGTGCCAGCGGTACATCCTATGGCTACACCTTC. Protein: CASGTSYGYTF.

This clonotype appeared many times. The chain combines TRBV7-9 with TRBJ2-5; D possibly matches TRBD1 or TRBD2 (5 bases each). The length of the CDR3 is 14 residues. V lost 7 bases, J lost 2 bases, and 14 bases lay in between. The germline V gene encodes CDR1 SEHNR and CDR2 FQNEAQ (reference sequence). CDR3 residues: CASTYRGGQETQYF. CDR3 in DNA: TGTGCCAGCACCTATCGGGGCGGGCAAGAGACCCAGTACTTC.

At least ten counts were recorded for this clonotype. The genes are TRBV4-3 and TRBJ2-7; a weak D match, TRBD2 (6 bases). Per germline, CDR1 LGHNA and CDR2 YSLEER. This CDR3 is built from 14 residues. Trimming took off 4 bases at V and 6 bases at J, with 16 bases between the two ends. This CDR3 is CASSLSPGVGEQYF. The DNA for the CDR3 is TGCGCCAGCAGCCTCTCTCCGGGAGTCGGCGAGCAGTACTTC.

The V gene is TRBV2, the J gene TRBJ2-5, with TRBD1 matching over 7 bases. Germline CDR1 reads SNHLY; CDR2 reads FYNNEI. The V gene end was trimmed by 6 bases and the J gene end by 5 bases; junction bases not matched to a gene: 6. The CDR3 runs 13 residues. CDR3 amino acids: CASRATGYETQYF. Here the CDR3 DNA reads TGTGCCAGCAGGGCGACAGGGTATGAGACCCAGTACTTC.

The V and J genes are TRBV15 and TRBJ1-1; D is unclear. The CDR3 totals 13 residues. CDR1 LNHNV and CDR2 YYDKDF come from the germline V gene (reference sequence). V lost 8 bases and J 8 bases, leaving 18 bases between the germline ends. Here the CDR3 reads CATSTGLNNEAFF. DNA of the CDR3: TGTGCCACCTCCACTGGACTTAATAACGAAGCTTTCTTT.

This clonotype was observed a few times. The chain has TRBV5-1 and TRBJ2-1, with 7 bases identical to TRBD1. The J segment lost 6 bases and the V segment lost 3 bases, leaving 3 bases of the junction unmatched. Germline values: CDR1 SGHRS, CDR2 YFSETQ. CDR3 length equals 13 residues. CDR3 loop: CASSWDSSNEQFF. Written as DNA, the CDR3 is TGCGCCAGCAGCTGGGACAGCAGCAATGAGCAGTTCTTC.

This clonotype was recorded only once. This chain joins TRBV30 and TRBJ2-1; D unclear. Germline CDR1 is GTSNPN and CDR2 is SVGIG (reference sequence). The V end was cut by 2 bases, the J end by 1 base, with 9 bases between. The CDR3 runs 14 residues. The CDR3: CAWSLRISYNEQFF. Here the CDR3 DNA reads TGTGCCTGGAGTCTGCGGATATCCTACAATGAGCAGTTCTTC.

V usage is TRBV9 and J usage is TRBJ2-7; D is perhaps TRBD2 (5 bases). The germline V gene has CDR1 SGDLS and CDR2 YYNGEE. The CDR3 totals 15 residues. The V gene lost 0 bases and the J gene lost 2 bases, with 12 bases spanning the gap. The CDR3 region is CASSVDQSGTYEQYF. In DNA form, the CDR3 reads TGTGCCAGCAGCGTAGATCAGAGCGGCACCTACGAGCAGTACTTC. The full variable domain, rest sourced from reference TRBV9 and TRBJ2-7, is DSGVTQTPKHLITATGQRVTLRCSPRSGDLSVYWYQQSLDQGLQFLIQYYNGEERAKGNILERFSAQQFPDLHSELNLSSLELGDSALYFCASSVDQSGTYEQYFGPGTRLTVT.

This clonotype came up once. This chain links TRBV7-9 with TRBJ1-2, with a weak D call TRBD1 (6 bases). Germline V lookup: CDR1 SEHNR, CDR2 FQNEAQ (reference sequence). The CDR3 sequence is 12 residues long. V was trimmed by 6 bases and J by 6 bases, leaving 11 bases between them. The CDR3 here is CASRERGDGYTF. The CDR3, as DNA: TGTGCCAGCAGGGAGAGGGGGGATGGCTACACCTTC.

In its sample, this clonotype was seen a few times. V gene TRBV7-8 combines with J gene TRBJ1-1, with a possible D match to TRBD1 (6 bases). V was clipped by 1 base and J by 5 bases, with 14 bases between them. Looked up from germline, CDR1 is SGHVS and CDR2 is FQNEAQ. The CDR3 loop spans 15 amino acids. The CDR3 spells CASSLGPGARTEAFF. The CDR3 DNA is TGTGCCAGCAGCTTAGGTCCAGGGGCTAGGACTGAAGCTTTCTTT.

This clonotype came up many times. The J gene is TRBJ2-7, the V gene TRBV20-1; D might be TRBD2 (5 bases). V gave up 5 bases and J gave up 3 bases, with 14 bases separating them. CDR1 is DFQATT and CDR2 is SNEGSKA in the germline V gene (reference sequence). This CDR3 region has 13 residues. Written as DNA, the CDR3 is TGCAGTGCTCCCGCGGGCTTGGGCTACGAGCAGTACTTC. Protein product: CSAPAGLGYEQYF.

This clonotype has at least ten counts. The gene calls are TRBV6-1 and TRBJ2-1; a weak D match, TRBD2 (5 bases). The CDR3 totals 13 residues. Germline CDR1 reads MNHNS; CDR2 reads SASEGT. Trimming pared 4 bases from V and 8 bases from J, leaving 12 bases between. For the CDR3, the DNA is TGTGCCAGCAGTGGACGGTTTAGCGATGAGCAGTTCTTC. It translates to CASSGRFSDEQFF.

Ten or more counts support this clonotype. As DNA, the CDR3 is TGTGCCAGCAGTTCAGGGTTCGGGGAGCTGTTTTTT. The encoded protein is CASSSGFGELFF. This chain links TRBV6-4 with TRBJ2-2; D is possibly TRBD1 (5 bases). The CDR3 spans 12 residues. V dropped 5 bases and J dropped 7 bases, with 8 bases sitting between them. Germline assignment: CDR1 MRHNA and CDR2 SNTAGT.

The chain uses TRBV24-1 and TRBJ2-1; 9 bases match TRBD1. The germline CDR1 and CDR2 sequences are KGHDR and SFDVKD. The ends lost 3 bases at V and 9 bases at J; junction bases unmatched: 11. The CDR3 length is 16 residues. Here the CDR3 reads CATSDPPGQGKGEQFF. The CDR3 DNA is TGTGCCACCAGTGATCCTCCGGGACAGGGTAAAGGTGAGCAGTTCTTC.

Only a few counts were recorded for this clonotype. This chain links TRBV5-6 with TRBJ1-4; possible D gene TRBD1, 5 bases. Looked up from germline, CDR1 is SGHDT and CDR2 is YYEEEE. The CDR3 has 17 residues. V was pared by 0 bases and J by 0 bases, with 12 bases between. As DNA, the CDR3 is TGTGCCAGCAGCTTGGGCCAGGACATAACAACTAATGAAAAACTGTTTTTT. Protein sequence: CASSLGQDITTNEKLFF.

The sample holds a few counts of this clonotype. The chain has TRBV7-9 and TRBJ1-1; D not certain. Trimming stripped 10 bases from V and 3 bases from J, with 12 bases between. CDR3 length: 12 amino acids. The germline V gene has CDR1 SEHNR and CDR2 FQNEAQ (reference sequence). CDR3 amino acids: CATRRVDTEAFF. DNA of the CDR3: TGTGCCACTCGGAGGGTGGACACTGAAGCTTTCTTT.

This chain uses TRBV3-1 with TRBJ2-7; the D gene is possibly TRBD1 (5 bases). CDR3 size: 15 residues. From germline, CDR1 is LGHDT and CDR2 YNNKEL (reference sequence). V shed 4 bases and J shed 2 bases, with 15 bases lying between them. CDR3 amino acids: CASSPSPQGTYEQYF. As DNA, the CDR3 is TGTGCCAGCAGCCCATCCCCGCAGGGAACCTACGAGCAGTACTTC.

The gene calls are TRBV5-1 and TRBJ1-3, with D perhaps TRBD1 (6 bases). Germline V gene sequence: CDR1 SGHRS, CDR2 YFSETQ. The CDR3 spans 19 residues. Between the trimmed V and J ends, which lost 4 bases and 0 bases, there was a span of 23 bases. This CDR3 is CASSPAGTIPYNSGNTIYF. In nucleotides, the CDR3 is TGCGCCAGCAGCCCGGCCGGGACAATCCCATACAACTCTGGAAACACCATATATTTT.

The CDR3 loop is CATSQSGNTIYF. The CDR3 DNA sequence: TGTGCCACCTCCCAGTCTGGAAACACCATATATTTT. J is TRBJ1-3 and V is TRBV24-1; D is unclear. Germline V gene sequence: CDR1 KGHDR, CDR2 SFDVKD. There are 12 residues in the CDR3. Between the trimmed V and J ends, which lost 9 bases and 1 base, there was a span of 6 bases.

This clonotype has only a few counts. The chain uses TRBV12-3 or TRBV12-4 and TRBJ1-1; 8 nucleotides agree with TRBD1. The CDR3 consists of 14 residues. The trim removed 6 bases at V and 5 bases at J, leaving 8 bases unmatched. CDR3 loop: CASSSDRVRTEAFF. In DNA, the CDR3 is TGTGCCAGCAGCTCGGACAGGGTGAGGACTGAAGCTTTCTTT.

This clonotype was counted only a few times. CDR3 in amino acids: CASSYRPHGYTF. CDR3 nucleotides: TGTGCCAGCAGTTACCGGCCGCATGGCTACACCTTC. This chain uses TRBV6-2 or TRBV6-3 with TRBJ1-2; no firm D call. CDR1 is MNHEY, CDR2 SVGEGT, per germline. The CDR3 totals 12 residues. V was shortened by 2 bases and J by 6 bases, with 7 bases between the two germline ends.

CDR3 in amino acids: CASSPGQGFTEAFF. The CDR3 DNA reads as TGCGCCAGCAGCCCAGGACAGGGGTTCACTGAAGCTTTCTTT. The chain carries TRBV5-1 and TRBJ1-1; TRBD1 aligns across 9 bases. Unmatched junction bases numbered 5, after V lost 4 bases and J lost 4 bases. This CDR3 comprises 14 residues. CDR1 is SGHRS and CDR2 is YFSETQ in the germline V gene.

This clonotype has a count of ten or more. The chain employs TRBV7-6 and TRBJ2-1; 9 bases align to TRBD2. J was trimmed by 7 bases and V by 1 base; bases with no gene match: 14. The CDR3 totals 18 residues. Looked up from germline, CDR1 is SGHVS and CDR2 is FNYEAQ. CDR3 nucleotides: TGTGCCAGCAGCTTAGGGGCCGGTGGGAGCGGGAGGTTGAATGAGCAGTTCTTC. Amino acid sequence: CASSLGAGGSGRLNEQFF.

V is TRBV4-1 and J is TRBJ2-2; possible D gene TRBD2, 5 bases. Germline CDR1 MGHRA, CDR2 YSYEKL. Trimming took 3 bases from V and 8 from J, leaving 22 bases between them. The CDR3 spans 17 residues. The CDR3 here is CASSHLAESPKAGELFF. CDR3 DNA sequence: TGCGCCAGCAGCCATCTAGCCGAGAGCCCTAAGGCAGGGGAGCTGTTTTTT.

The CDR3 sequence: CASRGTGEGKTQYF. The DNA for the CDR3 is TGTGCCAGCAGGGGGACAGGGGAGGGGAAGACCCAGTACTTC. The J gene is TRBJ2-5, the V gene TRBV5-6; 10 positions agree with TRBD1. Trimming removed 5 bases from V and 6 bases from J; junction bases left unmatched: 7. Germline assignment: CDR1 SGHDT and CDR2 YYEEEE. This CDR3 region has 14 residues.

Only a few counts were recorded for this clonotype. The DNA of the CDR3 is TGCGCCAGCAGCTTGACTAGCGGGGTGGTCTACAATGAGCAGTTCTTC. This encodes CASSLTSGVVYNEQFF. The rearrangement uses TRBV5-1 and TRBJ2-1, with 10 bases matching TRBD2. The CDR3 has 16 residues. Per the germline V gene, CDR1 is SGHRS and CDR2 is YFSETQ. V was clipped by 1 base and J by 3 bases; unmatched bases: 4. The whole variable domain, remainder taken from reference TRBV5-1 and TRBJ2-1, is KAGVTQTPRYLIKTRGQQVTLSCSPISGHRSVSWYQQTPGQGLQFLFEYFSETQRNKGNFPGRFSGRQFSNSRSEMNVSTLELGDSALYLCASSLTSGVVYNEQFFGPGTRLTVL.